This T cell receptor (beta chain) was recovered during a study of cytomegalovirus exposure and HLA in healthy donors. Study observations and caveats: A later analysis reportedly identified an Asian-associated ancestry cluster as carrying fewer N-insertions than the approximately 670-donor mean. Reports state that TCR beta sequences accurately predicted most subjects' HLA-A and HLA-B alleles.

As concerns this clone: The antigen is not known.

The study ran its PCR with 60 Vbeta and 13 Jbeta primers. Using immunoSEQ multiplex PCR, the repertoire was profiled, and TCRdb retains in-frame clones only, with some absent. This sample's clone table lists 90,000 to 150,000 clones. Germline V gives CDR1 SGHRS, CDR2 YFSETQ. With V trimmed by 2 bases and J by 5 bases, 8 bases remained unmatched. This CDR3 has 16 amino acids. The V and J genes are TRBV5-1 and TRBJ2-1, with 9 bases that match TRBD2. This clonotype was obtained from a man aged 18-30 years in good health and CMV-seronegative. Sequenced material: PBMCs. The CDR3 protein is CASSFSGTSSNNEQFF. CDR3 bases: TGCGCCAGCAGCTTCTCCGGGACTAGCAGCAACAATGAGCAGTTCTTC.